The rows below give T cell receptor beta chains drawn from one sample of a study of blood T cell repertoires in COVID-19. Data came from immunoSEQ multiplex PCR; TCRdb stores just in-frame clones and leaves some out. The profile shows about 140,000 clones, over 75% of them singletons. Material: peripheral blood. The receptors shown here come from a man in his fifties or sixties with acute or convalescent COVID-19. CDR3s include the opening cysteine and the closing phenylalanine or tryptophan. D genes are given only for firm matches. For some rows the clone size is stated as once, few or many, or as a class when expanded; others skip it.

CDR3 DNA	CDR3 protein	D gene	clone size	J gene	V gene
TGTGCCAGCACTAGAGGGTTTGGCAATCAGCCCCAGCATTTT	CASTRGFGNQPQHF	NA	few	TRBJ1-5	TRBV6-5
TGTGCCAGCAGGGGCAGAAACACTGAAGCTTTCTTT	CASRGRNTEAFF	NA	NA	TRBJ1-1	TRBV6-1
TGTGCCAGCCTTACTCGGACAGGGAAGGAGCAGTACTTC	CASLTRTGKEQYF	TRBD1	once	TRBJ2-7	TRBV2
TGCGCCAGCAGCCAATACGGGGGGGCGAATGGAGATGAGCAGTTCTTC	CASSQYGGANGDEQFF	TRBD2	NA	TRBJ2-1	TRBV4-1
TGCGCCAGCAGCTTGGGGGACAGTCTCTCTGGAAACACCATATATTTT	CASSLGDSLSGNTIYF	TRBD1	NA	TRBJ1-3	TRBV5-1
TGTGCCATCAGTCCCCTGACTAGCGGGTCCTACAATGAGCAGTTCTTC	CAISPLTSGSYNEQFF	TRBD2	NA	TRBJ2-1	TRBV10-3
TGTGCCAGCAGCCAGGAGGGACTAGGGAGCACCGGGGAGCTGTTTTTT	CASSQEGLGSTGELFF	TRBD2	NA	TRBJ2-2	TRBV7-6
TGTGCCAGCAGTTTATACAGGGAAGAGACCCAGTACTTC	CASSLYREETQYF	NA	NA	TRBJ2-5	TRBV28
TGTGCCAGCAGTCTAAGGCGTGACAGTCATGAAAAACTGTTTTTT	CASSLRRDSHEKLFF	NA	NA	TRBJ1-4	TRBV27
TGTGCCATCAGTGACCCGCTGGCAGGCATGGGTTCACCCCTCCACTTT	CAISDPLAGMGSPLHF	NA	few	TRBJ1-6	TRBV10-3
TGCGCCAGCAGCTTGGTGCCCAGGGGCGCTGGGTACAATGAGCAGTTCTTC	CASSLVPRGAGYNEQFF	NA	NA	TRBJ2-1	TRBV5-1
TGTGCCAGTAGGAATGATTGGGACAAACGGGGCACCGGGGAGCTGTTTTTT	CASRNDWDKRGTGELFF	NA	few	TRBJ2-2	TRBV19
TGTGCCAGCTCACCACCAGACAGGGGGGATGGCTACACCTTC	CASSPPDRGDGYTF	TRBD1	NA	TRBJ1-2	TRBV18
TGTGCCAGCAGCCACGGTGGCTATGGCTACACCTTC	CASSHGGYGYTF	NA	NA	TRBJ1-2	TRBV11-3
TGTGCTAGTGCTTCCTCTGGGGCCAACGTCCTGACTTTC	CASASSGANVLTF	NA	NA	TRBJ2-6	TRBV12-5
TGTGCCAGCAGCCCCGAAAGGGGGCGAGTGGATGGCTACACCTTC	CASSPERGRVDGYTF	TRBD1	NA	TRBJ1-2	TRBV7-8
TGTGCTAGTGGTTCGGGACAGCCTAATCAGCCCCAGCATTTT	CASGSGQPNQPQHF	TRBD1	NA	TRBJ1-5	TRBV12-5
TGCGCCAGCAGGGCCCATAACACCGGGGAGCTGTTTTTT	CASRAHNTGELFF	NA	NA	TRBJ2-2	TRBV10-2
TGTGCCAGGCAGGGGGAACTGTTTTTT	CARQGELFF	TRBD1	NA	TRBJ1-4	TRBV15
TGTGCCAGCAGGCCCCAGGGAGGCACCTACGAGCAGTACTTC	CASRPQGGTYEQYF	NA	NA	TRBJ2-7	TRBV14
TGTGCCAGCAGCTTGGGGGACAGGGGGCAAGGAAACACCATATATTTT	CASSLGDRGQGNTIYF	TRBD1	NA	TRBJ1-3	TRBV9
TGTGCCAGCAGTCGCACGACAGGCATCGATGGCTACACCTTC	CASSRTTGIDGYTF	NA	NA	TRBJ1-2	TRBV6-1
TGTGCCAGCAGTGTTCGGGACAGCTCCTACGAGCAGTACTTC	CASSVRDSSYEQYF	TRBD1	NA	TRBJ2-7	TRBV2
TGCGCCAGCAGCTTGGCCGGGACAGAAAATGGAAACACCATATATTTT	CASSLAGTENGNTIYF	TRBD1	few	TRBJ1-3	TRBV5-1
TGTGCCAGTAGCCCGGGGGGTTTGAGTGGCTACACCTTC	CASSPGGLSGYTF	NA	NA	TRBJ1-2	TRBV19
TGTGCCACCAGCAGAGCAGGGGTTTCACCCCTCCACTTT	CATSRAGVSPLHF	NA	NA	TRBJ1-6	TRBV15
TGTGCCAGCAATCAGGAAAACATTCAGTACTTC	CASNQENIQYF	NA	NA	TRBJ2-4	TRBV2